This T cell receptor beta chain was observed in a study of T cell responses to AZD1222 COVID-19 vaccine. Looking at the study overall: Some second doses came at about 4 weeks and others at about 12 weeks; these were pooled.

A word on this clone: Its antigen is still unknown.

The germline gives CDR1 SGDLS, CDR2 YYNGEE. This CDR3 has 11 residues. Trimming removed 9 bases from V and 6 bases from J, with 10 bases in between. Points from the study as a whole: Most donors were white British, females outnumbered males, and clonal diversity was possibly underestimated. Unmutated variant regions are reportedly targeted by nearly half of spike-specific TCRs. No repertoire was sampled before or during the peak T cell response, only after it.

The protocol was immunoSEQ multiplex PCR, while the TCRdb copy is restricted to in-frame clones and leaves out a portion. This table has around 63,000 clones, approximately 85% appearing once. This clonotype originated in an adult in good health. This chain links TRBV9 with TRBJ1-5; D is perhaps TRBD1 (5 bases). The sequences come from peripheral blood, collected on day 0 of AZD1222 vaccination. The CDR3 region is CAIQGGQPQHF. DNA of the CDR3: TGTGCCATCCAGGGTGGTCAGCCCCAGCATTTT.